Below, one T cell receptor (beta chain) is given with its context. This clone was counted between two and nine times. Its antigen is currently not known. One base away there is no much larger clone; base qualities are not given. CDR1 is given as KGHSH and CDR2 as LQKENI, both from the germline V gene. The CDR3 runs 16 residues from the cysteine to the phenylalanine. This entry keeps only the CDR3 DNA: 48 bases, framed from base 1. Compared with germline, V lacks 2 bases and J lacks 6 bases; bases without a gene match: 10. Library preparation used the immunoSEQ multiplex PCR assay. Deep sequencing of rearranged TCR beta loci, alongside multiparametric flow cytometry, was used to profile T cell repertoires. TCRdb limited this immuneACCESS table to in-frame rearrangements with V and J called. A share of clones is missing; checked studies link under half to unresolved V genes, and the rest is unexplained. The sample table contains some 20,000 clones; only one count was recorded for around nine tenths of them. The ten most abundant clones make up around 6.3% of the sample.

The data were obtained in a study of lymphopenia after photon versus proton radiotherapy (dated by TCRdb to the late 2010s). For context, the study as a whole: The study compared the immunological effects of photon versus proton radiation therapy in patients with gastrointestinal tumors who developed high-grade lymphopenia. The cohort comprised some 20 patients with gastrointestinal tumors who received either photon or proton therapy and then developed lymphopenia. The goal of the study was to characterize the differences between the two radiation modalities in how they affect the immune system. What the work shows at the level of the full study, not this receptor alone: Across the cohort, among patients who died, a greater drop in TCR diversity after the nadir was inversely correlated with overall survival time. After the lymphocyte count nadir, repertoires from photon-treated patients showed oligoclonal expansion, particularly of CD8+ Temra cells, and this expansion drove the decline in diversity. The authors looked at the survival association only in patients who died, and they framed better survival with proton therapy as a possibility rather than a demonstrated result. Relative stability during treatment was observed in proton-treated patients, whereas loss of naive T cells and TCR diversity and gain of effector/memory populations were observed in photon-treated patients.

The sample was peripheral blood, taken from a patient treated with photon-based radiotherapy. The V and J segments used are TRBV18 and TRBJ1-2, with 9 bases matching TRBD1. This clonotype was sampled from a man in his sixties with pancreatic cancer. Here is the DNA: TGTGCCAGCTCACCATCGAACCGGGACAGGGACCATGGCTACACCTTC. This encodes CASSPSNRDRDHGYTF.